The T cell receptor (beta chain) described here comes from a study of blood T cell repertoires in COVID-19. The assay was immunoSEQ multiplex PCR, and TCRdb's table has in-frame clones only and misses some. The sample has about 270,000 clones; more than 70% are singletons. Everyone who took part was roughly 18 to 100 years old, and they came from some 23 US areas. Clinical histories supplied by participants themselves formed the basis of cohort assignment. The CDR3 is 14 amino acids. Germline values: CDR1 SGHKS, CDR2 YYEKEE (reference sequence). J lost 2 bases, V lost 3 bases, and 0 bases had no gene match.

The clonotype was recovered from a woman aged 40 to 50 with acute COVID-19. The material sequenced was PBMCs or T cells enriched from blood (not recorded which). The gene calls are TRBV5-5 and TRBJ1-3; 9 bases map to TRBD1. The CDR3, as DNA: TGTGCCAGCAGCTACAGGGGGCCTGGAAACACCATATATTTT. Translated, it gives CASSYRGPGNTIYF.